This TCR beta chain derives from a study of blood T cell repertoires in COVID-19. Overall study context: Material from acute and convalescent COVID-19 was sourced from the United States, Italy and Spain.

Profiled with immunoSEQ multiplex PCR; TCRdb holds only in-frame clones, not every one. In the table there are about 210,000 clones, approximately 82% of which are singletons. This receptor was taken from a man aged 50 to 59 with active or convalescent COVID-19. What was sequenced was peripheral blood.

The CDR3 DNA follows: TGTGCCAGCAGCGTAGGACAGGGGCACGGAAACACCATATATTTT. Residues: CASSVGQGHGNTIYF. V and J are TRBV9 and TRBJ1-3; 8 positions match TRBD1. This CDR3 is 15 amino acids long. In germline, CDR1 is SGDLS, CDR2 YYNGEE. V lost 0 bases to trimming and J lost 4 bases; unmatched junction nucleotides: 3.